The sample holds one count of the clone carrying this TCR beta chain. The junction departs from germline at one end; a sequencing error may be responsible. Looked up from germline, CDR1 is SGHRS and CDR2 is YFSETQ. This CDR3 comprises 15 residues. This sample was taken from a study of PD-1 and CTLA-4 blockade in melanoma. TCRdb keeps only in-frame clones here, not all; method: immunoSEQ multiplex PCR. The table records tens of thousands of clones, 88% of them present only once. The chain joins TRBV5-1 to TRBJ2-7; either TRBD1 or TRBD2 may supply D (5 bases each). Sequenced here: CD8+ T cells from peripheral blood, sampled from a patient given anti-PD-1 treatment. This TCR derives from a human donor with melanoma. The DNA for the CDR3 is TGCGCCAGCAGCCCCGGGGCAGGGCCATTCTACGGGCAGTACTTC. It codes for CASSPGAGPFYGQYF.